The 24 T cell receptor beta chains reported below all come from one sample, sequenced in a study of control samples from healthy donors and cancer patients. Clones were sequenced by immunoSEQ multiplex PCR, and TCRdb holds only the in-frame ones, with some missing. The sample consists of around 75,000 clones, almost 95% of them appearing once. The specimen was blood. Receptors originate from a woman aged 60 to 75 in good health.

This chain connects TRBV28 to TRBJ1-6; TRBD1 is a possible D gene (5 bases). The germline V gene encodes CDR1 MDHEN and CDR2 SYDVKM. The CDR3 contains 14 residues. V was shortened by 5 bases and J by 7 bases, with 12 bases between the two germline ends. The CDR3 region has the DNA TGTGCCAGCAGTCCCGGACACCGAAATTCACCCCTCCACTTT. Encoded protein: CASSPGHRNSPLHF.

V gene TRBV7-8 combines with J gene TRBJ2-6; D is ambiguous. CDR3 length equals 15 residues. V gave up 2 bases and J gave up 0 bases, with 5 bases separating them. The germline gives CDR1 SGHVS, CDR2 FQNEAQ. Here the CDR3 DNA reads TGTGCCAGCAGCTTACGGAGCTCTGGGGCCAACGTCCTGACTTTC. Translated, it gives CASSLRSSGANVLTF. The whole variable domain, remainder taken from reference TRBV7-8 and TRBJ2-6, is GAGVSQSPRYKVAKRGQDVALRCDPISGHVSLFWYQQALGQGPEFLTYFQNEAQLDKSGLPSDRFFAERPEGSVSTLKIQRTQQEDSAVYLCASSLRSSGANVLTFGAGSRLTVL.

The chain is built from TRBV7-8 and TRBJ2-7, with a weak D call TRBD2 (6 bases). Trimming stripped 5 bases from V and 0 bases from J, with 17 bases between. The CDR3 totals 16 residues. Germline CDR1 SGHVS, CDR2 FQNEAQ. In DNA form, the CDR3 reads TGTGCCAGCAGCCCCCCAAGTGGCGGGACCTCCTACGAGCAGTACTTC. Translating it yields CASSPPSGGTSYEQYF.

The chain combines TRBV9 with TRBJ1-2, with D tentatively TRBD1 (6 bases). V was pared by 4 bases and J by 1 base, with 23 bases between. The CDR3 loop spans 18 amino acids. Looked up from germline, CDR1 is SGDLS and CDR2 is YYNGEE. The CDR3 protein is CASSSSRDMGVFNYGYTF. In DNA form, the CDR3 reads TGTGCCAGCAGCAGTAGCCGGGACATGGGAGTATTTAACTATGGCTACACCTTC.

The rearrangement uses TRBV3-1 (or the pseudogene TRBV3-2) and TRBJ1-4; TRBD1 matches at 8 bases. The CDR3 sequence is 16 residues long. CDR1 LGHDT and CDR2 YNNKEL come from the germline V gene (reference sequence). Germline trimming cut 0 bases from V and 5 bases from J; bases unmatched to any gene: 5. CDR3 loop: CASSQDPQGANEKLFF. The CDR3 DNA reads TGTGCCAGCAGCCAAGATCCGCAGGGGGCGAATGAAAAACTGTTTTTT.

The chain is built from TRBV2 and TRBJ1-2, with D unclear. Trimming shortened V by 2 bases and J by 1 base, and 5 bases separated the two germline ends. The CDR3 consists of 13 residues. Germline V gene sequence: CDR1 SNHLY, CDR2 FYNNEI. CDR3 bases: TGTGCCAGCAGTGAAAGTTTTAACTATGGCTACACCTTC. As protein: CASSESFNYGYTF.

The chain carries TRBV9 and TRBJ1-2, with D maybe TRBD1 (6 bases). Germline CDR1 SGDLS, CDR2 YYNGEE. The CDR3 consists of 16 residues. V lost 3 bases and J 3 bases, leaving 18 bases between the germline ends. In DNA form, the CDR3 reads TGTGCCAGCAGCGACGAACAGGGTGTAGTTGACTATGGCTACACCTTC. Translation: CASSDEQGVVDYGYTF.

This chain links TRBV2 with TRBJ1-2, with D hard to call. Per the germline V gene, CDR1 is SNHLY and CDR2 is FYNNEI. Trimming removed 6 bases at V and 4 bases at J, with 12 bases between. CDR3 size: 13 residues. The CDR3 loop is CASSSGGLYGYTF. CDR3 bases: TGTGCCAGCAGCTCGGGCGGACTCTATGGCTACACCTTC.

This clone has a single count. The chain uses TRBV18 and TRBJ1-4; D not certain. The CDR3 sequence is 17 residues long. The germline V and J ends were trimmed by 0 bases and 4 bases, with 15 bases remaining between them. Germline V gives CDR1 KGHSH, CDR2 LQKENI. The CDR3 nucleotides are TGTGCCAGCTCACCACCTCGACCGGGCCCTGGTAATGAAAAACTGTTTTTT. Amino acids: CASSPPRPGPGNEKLFF.

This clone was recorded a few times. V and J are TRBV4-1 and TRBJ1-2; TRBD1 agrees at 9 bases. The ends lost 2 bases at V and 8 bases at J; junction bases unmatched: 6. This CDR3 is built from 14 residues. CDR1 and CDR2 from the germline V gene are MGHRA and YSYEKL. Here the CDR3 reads CASSQPRTGEGYTF. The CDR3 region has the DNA TGCGCCAGCAGCCAACCTAGGACAGGGGAGGGCTACACCTTC.

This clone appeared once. CDR3 loop: CASSLRGAYGNTIYF. The CDR3 DNA is TGTGCCAGCAGTTTAAGGGGGGCCTATGGAAACACCATATATTTT. The V and J genes are TRBV28 and TRBJ1-3, with TRBD1 as a possible D gene (6 bases). There are 15 residues in the CDR3. Deletions cut 2 bases from V and 3 bases from J, with 11 bases between. CDR1 and CDR2 (germline): MDHEN, SYDVKM.

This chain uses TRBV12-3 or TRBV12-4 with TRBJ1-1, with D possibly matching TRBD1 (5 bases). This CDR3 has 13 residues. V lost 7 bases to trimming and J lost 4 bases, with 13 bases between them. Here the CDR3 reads CASNANQGTEAFF. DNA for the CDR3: TGTGCCAGCAACGCAAATCAGGGCACTGAAGCTTTCTTT.

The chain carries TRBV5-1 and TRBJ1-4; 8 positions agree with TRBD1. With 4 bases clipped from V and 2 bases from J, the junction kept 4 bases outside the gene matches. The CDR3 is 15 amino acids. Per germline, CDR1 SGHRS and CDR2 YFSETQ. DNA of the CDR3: TGCGCCAGCAGCCCTACAGGGGGTACTAATGAAAAACTGTTTTTT. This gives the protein CASSPTGGTNEKLFF.

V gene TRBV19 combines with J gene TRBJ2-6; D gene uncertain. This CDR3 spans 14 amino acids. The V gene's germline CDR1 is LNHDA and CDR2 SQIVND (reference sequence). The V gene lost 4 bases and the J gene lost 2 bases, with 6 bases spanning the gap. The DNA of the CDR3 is TGTGCCAGTAGTACCAACCCTGGGGCCAACGTCCTGACTTTC. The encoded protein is CASSTNPGANVLTF. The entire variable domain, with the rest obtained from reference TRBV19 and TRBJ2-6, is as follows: DGGITQSPKYLFRKEGQNVTLSCEQNLNHDAMYWYRQDPGQGLRLIYYSQIVNDFQKGDIAEGYSVSREKKESFPLTVTSAQKNPTAFYLCASSTNPGANVLTFGAGSRLTVL.

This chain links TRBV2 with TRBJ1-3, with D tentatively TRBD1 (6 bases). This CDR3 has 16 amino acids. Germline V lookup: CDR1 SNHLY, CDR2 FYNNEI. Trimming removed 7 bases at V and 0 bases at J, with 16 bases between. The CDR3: CASIYRVRSSGNTIYF. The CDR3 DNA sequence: TGTGCCAGCATTTACAGGGTCCGCAGCTCTGGAAACACCATATATTTT.

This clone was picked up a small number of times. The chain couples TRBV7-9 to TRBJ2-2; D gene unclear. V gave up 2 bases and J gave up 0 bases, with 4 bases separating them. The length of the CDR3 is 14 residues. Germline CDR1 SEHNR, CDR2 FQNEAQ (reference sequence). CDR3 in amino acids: CASSLIPNTGELFF. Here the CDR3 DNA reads TGTGCCAGCAGCTTAATCCCGAACACCGGGGAGCTGTTTTTT.

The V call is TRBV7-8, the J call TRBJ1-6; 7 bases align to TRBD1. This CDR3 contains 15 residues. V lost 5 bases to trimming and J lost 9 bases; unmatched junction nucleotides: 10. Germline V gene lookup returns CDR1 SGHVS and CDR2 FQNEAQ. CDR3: CASSASTGTSSPLHF. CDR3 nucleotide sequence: TGTGCCAGCAGCGCATCGACAGGGACCAGTTCACCCCTCCACTTT.

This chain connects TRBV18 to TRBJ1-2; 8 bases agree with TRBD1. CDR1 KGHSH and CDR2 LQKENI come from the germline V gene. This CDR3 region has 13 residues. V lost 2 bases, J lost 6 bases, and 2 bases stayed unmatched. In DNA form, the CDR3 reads TGTGCCAGCTCACCAGGACAGGGCCATGGCTACACCTTC. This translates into CASSPGQGHGYTF.

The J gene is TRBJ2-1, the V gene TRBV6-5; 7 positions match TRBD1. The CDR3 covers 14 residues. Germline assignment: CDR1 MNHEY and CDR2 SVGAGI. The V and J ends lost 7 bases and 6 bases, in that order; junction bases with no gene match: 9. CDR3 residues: CASTRGTATNEQFF. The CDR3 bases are TGTGCCAGCACCAGGGGGACAGCTACCAATGAGCAGTTCTTC.

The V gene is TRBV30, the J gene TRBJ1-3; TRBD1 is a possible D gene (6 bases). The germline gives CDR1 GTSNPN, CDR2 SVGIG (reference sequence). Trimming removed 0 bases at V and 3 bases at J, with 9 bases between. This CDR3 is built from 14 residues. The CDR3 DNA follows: TGTGCCTGGAGTGTCGCACAGGGTGGAAACACCATATATTTT. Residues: CAWSVAQGGNTIYF.

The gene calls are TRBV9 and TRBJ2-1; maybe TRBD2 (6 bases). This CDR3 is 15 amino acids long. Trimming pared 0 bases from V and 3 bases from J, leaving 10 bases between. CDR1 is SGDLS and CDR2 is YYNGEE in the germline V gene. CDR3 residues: CASSVDGSVYNEQFF. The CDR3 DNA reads TGTGCCAGCAGCGTAGACGGGAGTGTCTACAATGAGCAGTTCTTC.

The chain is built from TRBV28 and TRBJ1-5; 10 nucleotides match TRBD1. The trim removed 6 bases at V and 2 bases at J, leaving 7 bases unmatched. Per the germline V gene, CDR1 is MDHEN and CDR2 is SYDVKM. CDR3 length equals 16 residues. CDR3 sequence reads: CASSSDRGPGNQPQHF. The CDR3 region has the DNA TGTGCCAGCAGCTCCGACAGGGGGCCGGGCAATCAGCCCCAGCATTTT. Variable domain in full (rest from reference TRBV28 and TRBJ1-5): DVKVTQSSRYLVKRTGEKVFLECVQDMDHENMFWYRQDPGLGLRLIYFSYDVKMKEKGDIPEGYSVSREKKERFSLILESASTNQTSMYLCASSSDRGPGNQPQHFGDGTRLSIL.

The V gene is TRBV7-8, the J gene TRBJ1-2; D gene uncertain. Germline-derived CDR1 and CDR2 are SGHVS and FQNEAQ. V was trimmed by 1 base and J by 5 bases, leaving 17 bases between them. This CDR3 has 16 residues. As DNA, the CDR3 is TGTGCCAGCAGCTTAGGGGGTCCATTGGCCTCGTATGGCTACACCTTC. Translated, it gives CASSLGGPLASYGYTF.

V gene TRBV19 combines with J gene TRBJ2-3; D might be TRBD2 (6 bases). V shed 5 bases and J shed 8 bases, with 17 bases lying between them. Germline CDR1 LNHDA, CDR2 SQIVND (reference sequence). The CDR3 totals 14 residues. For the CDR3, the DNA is TGTGCCAGTAGTTACGGGGGTCAAGATCTTACGCAGTATTTT. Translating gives CASSYGGQDLTQYF.